Described below is a single TCR beta chain sequence and its context. Germline CDR1 SEHNR, CDR2 FQNEAQ (reference sequence). V dropped 2 bases and J dropped 5 bases, with 12 bases sitting between them. The CDR3 has 14 residues. TCRdb processed the RT-PCR reads anew with MiXCR; each CDR3 protein has one entry. The sample comprises approximately 500,000 distinct CDR3 sequences, 12% to 15% of which are singletons, and around 10% rests with the top ten. The data derive from a study of response to subunit inactivated influenza vaccine. The clonotype comes from a man aged 45-65 years who received an inactivated influenza vaccine. Sequencing used PBMCs from blood, obtained 11 to 12 days after vaccination. The V and J genes are TRBV7-9 and TRBJ2-5; D perhaps matches TRBD2 (5 bases). CDR3 sequence (DNA): TGTGCCAGCAGCTTATCGGAGGTTTTGGAGACCCAGTACTTC. This codes for CASSLSEVLETQYF.